A single sample gave rise to the 23 T cell receptor beta chains below, sequenced in a study of T-cell memory formation after mild COVID-19. TCRdb reprocessed the 5' RACE reads with MiXCR, giving one entry per CDR3 protein. The sample lists 300,000 to 350,000 distinct CDR3 sequences, roughly 13% occurring once. The sample consisted of PBMCs or a T cell subset sorted from them (not recorded which). The source is a man aged 18 to 35 who had mild COVID-19 (a few samples of this study predate the infection). Cell type and time point are not known.

In this sample, this clonotype turned up many times. The chain couples TRBV7-2 to TRBJ1-6; D not certain. The germline CDR1 and CDR2 sequences are SGHTA and FQGNSA. V was clipped by 2 bases and J by 7 bases, with 6 bases between them. The CDR3 is 13 amino acids. The CDR3 protein is CASSLSGNSPLHF. As DNA, the CDR3 is TGTGCCAGCAGCTTAAGTGGCAATTCACCCCTCCACTTT. Full variable domain (remainder filled in from reference TRBV7-2 and TRBJ1-6): GAGVSQSPSNKVTEKGKDVELRCDPISGHTALYWYRQSLGQGLEFLIYFQGNSAPDKSGLPSDRFSAERTGGSVSTLTIQRTQQEDSAVYLCASSLSGNSPLHFGNGTRLTVT.

The chain uses TRBV7-9 and TRBJ2-5; 10 nucleotides agree with TRBD2. The ends lost 5 bases at V and 4 bases at J; junction bases unmatched: 4. In germline, CDR1 is SEHNR, CDR2 FQNEAQ (reference sequence). The CDR3 is made up of 14 amino acids. CDR3 nucleotide sequence: TGTGCCAGCAGCACAGGGACTAGCGTAGAGACCCAGTACTTC. It yields the protein CASSTGTSVETQYF.

The chain carries TRBV20-1 and TRBJ2-7, with 11 positions matching TRBD1. The junction had 10 bases not matched to a gene; V was cut back by 5 bases and J by 7 bases. From germline, CDR1 is DFQATT and CDR2 SNEGSKA (reference sequence). The CDR3 spans 14 residues. The CDR3 nucleotides are TGCAGTGCTGATCCGGGACAGGGGGGGTTAGAGCAGTACTTC. Protein: CSADPGQGGLEQYF.

V is TRBV7-2 and J is TRBJ1-5; no clear D. Between the trimmed V and J ends, which lost 3 bases and 3 bases, there was a span of 9 bases. The germline V gene encodes CDR1 SGHTA and CDR2 FQGNSA. There are 14 residues in the CDR3. The CDR3 sequence is CASSFAAVNQPQHF. The CDR3 coding sequence is TGTGCCAGCAGCTTCGCGGCAGTCAATCAGCCCCAGCATTTT.

This clonotype was observed many times. The rearrangement joins TRBV5-1 to TRBJ2-1, with a weak D call TRBD1 (7 bases). Trimming left V 4 bases short and J 1 base short, with 12 bases between. Per the germline V gene, CDR1 is SGHRS and CDR2 is YFSETQ. This CDR3 has 15 amino acids. Here the CDR3 reads CASSDQGGSYNEQFF. For the CDR3, the DNA is TGCGCCAGCAGCGACCAGGGGGGATCCTACAATGAGCAGTTCTTC.

This clonotype was found many times. This chain connects TRBV5-1 to TRBJ2-1, with D uncertain. Germline V gene lookup returns CDR1 SGHRS and CDR2 YFSETQ. Trimming removed 3 bases from V and 5 bases from J, with 9 bases in between. This CDR3 region has 13 residues. CDR3 nucleotide sequence: TGCGCCAGCAGCTCAAGGATCGACAATGAGCAGTTCTTC. Its protein is CASSSRIDNEQFF.

This clonotype has a count of ten or more. The V gene is TRBV7-9, the J gene TRBJ2-5, with no clear D. Trimming removed 5 bases at V and 10 bases at J, with 11 bases between. From germline, CDR1 is SEHNR and CDR2 FQNEAQ (reference sequence). This CDR3 region has 11 residues. CDR3 loop: CASSDDSIQYF. CDR3 sequence (DNA): TGTGCCAGCAGCGACGACTCCATCCAGTACTTC.

This clonotype has just a few counts. The V call is TRBV27, the J call TRBJ2-3; perhaps TRBD2 as D (6 bases). V was pared by 1 base and J by 4 bases, with 12 bases between. The CDR3 is made up of 15 amino acids. Germline values: CDR1 MNHEY, CDR2 SMNVEV (reference sequence). The CDR3 spells CASSLLGGEADTQYF. CDR3 coding DNA: TGTGCCAGCAGTTTATTAGGCGGGGAAGCAGATACGCAGTATTTT.

This clonotype was counted a single time. This sequence joins TRBV7-9 and TRBJ1-1; tentative D call: TRBD1 (5 bases). Trimming removed 5 bases at V and 4 bases at J, with 14 bases between. The germline V gene has CDR1 SEHNR and CDR2 FQNEAQ (reference sequence). This CDR3 comprises 14 residues. Written as DNA, the CDR3 is TGTGCCAGCAGCCCTCGAGGCCAGGGCACTGAAGCTTTCTTT. This gives the protein CASSPRGQGTEAFF.

This clonotype came up many times. This chain uses TRBV15 with TRBJ2-3; 9 bases fit TRBD1. CDR1 and CDR2 from the germline V gene are LNHNV and YYDKDF (reference sequence). V trimming: 0 bases; J trimming: 2 bases; junction bases outside the gene matches: 3. This CDR3 comprises 16 residues. The CDR3 is CATSRDRDRATDTQYF. The CDR3 DNA follows: TGTGCCACCAGCAGAGACCGGGACAGGGCCACAGATACGCAGTATTTT.

In this sample, this clonotype turned up many times. The V and J genes are TRBV14 and TRBJ2-1; D not certain. Per the germline V gene, CDR1 is SGHDN and CDR2 is FVKESK. The CDR3 is 12 residues long. Trimming took 3 bases from V and 8 from J, leaving 8 bases between them. The chain's CDR3 is CASSHGGDEQFF. The CDR3 DNA reads as TGTGCCAGCAGCCACGGTGGCGATGAGCAGTTCTTC.

This rearrangement joins TRBV12-3 or TRBV12-4 to TRBJ1-6, with a weak D call TRBD1 (6 bases). With 8 bases removed from V and 7 bases from J, the gap between germline ends came to 18 bases. This CDR3 has 15 residues. The chain's CDR3 is CASRAGGGENSPLHF. The CDR3 DNA follows: TGTGCCAGCCGAGCGGGGGGCGGAGAAAATTCACCCCTCCACTTT.

The V gene is TRBV7-9, the J gene TRBJ2-3; 8 positions agree with TRBD2. The CDR3 extends over 17 amino acids. Germline V CDR1 and CDR2: SEHNR, FQNEAQ (reference sequence). V trimming: 6 bases; J trimming: 1 base; junction bases outside the gene matches: 12. The CDR3 DNA follows: TGTGCCAGCAGGAGCGGGGGAGTCTTTGTCGGCACAGATACGCAGTATTTT. It encodes CASRSGGVFVGTDTQYF. Full variable domain (remainder filled in from reference TRBV7-9 and TRBJ2-3): DTGVSQNPRHKITKRGQNVTFRCDPISEHNRLYWYRQTLGQGPEFLTYFQNEAQLEKSRLLSDRFSAERPKGSFSTLEIQRTEQGDSAMYLCASRSGGVFVGTDTQYFGPGTRLTVL.

V usage is TRBV4-3 and J usage is TRBJ2-5, with 8 bases fitting TRBD2. Germline CDR1 LGHNA, CDR2 YSLEER. Losses at the gene ends were 4 bases for V and 5 bases for J; bases not matched to a gene: 12. The CDR3 covers 16 residues. In DNA form, the CDR3 reads TGCGCCAGCAGCCCAAGCGAGGAGCGGGGGAGGGAGACCCAGTACTTC. Protein product: CASSPSEERGRETQYF.

This clonotype showed up just once. Sequence at one end of the junction differs from germline and may be a read error. The chain employs TRBV27 and TRBJ2-1; D is unresolved. CDR3 length: 14 residues. Germline CDR1 and CDR2: MNHEY and SMNVEV (reference sequence). The CDR3 loop reads CAGSLSLLGNEQFF. CDR3 nucleotide sequence: TGTGCCGGCAGTTTATCCCTTCTCGGGAATGAGCAGTTCTTC.

This chain connects TRBV5-1 to TRBJ2-1; D gene ambiguous. The CDR3 extends over 14 amino acids. Germline V gives CDR1 SGHRS, CDR2 YFSETQ. V shed 4 bases and J shed 9 bases, with 17 bases lying between them. The CDR3 sequence is CASSIGSGLSEQFF. In nucleotides, the CDR3 is TGCGCCAGCAGCATAGGTTCGGGTTTAAGTGAGCAGTTCTTC.

This clonotype was detected ten times or more. The V call is TRBV6-5, the J call TRBJ2-7; tentatively, D is TRBD1 or TRBD2 (6 bases each). The CDR3 is 16 residues long. The germline V gene has CDR1 MNHEY and CDR2 SVGAGI. The V end was cut by 2 bases, the J end by 1 base, with 15 bases between. CDR3 DNA: TGTGCCAGCAGTTACCGCCGGGGGCCGTCATCCTACGAGCAGTACTTC. Protein: CASSYRRGPSSYEQYF.

The chain joins TRBV12-3 or TRBV12-4 to TRBJ2-1; 7 nucleotides align to TRBD2. Losses at the gene ends were 3 bases for V and 9 bases for J; bases not matched to a gene: 11. CDR3 length equals 15 residues. CDR3 protein: CASSFGTTPRGEQFF. CDR3 nucleotide sequence: TGTGCCAGCAGTTTCGGGACTACGCCACGTGGTGAGCAGTTCTTC.

The gene calls are TRBV5-1 and TRBJ2-3; no clear D. This CDR3 region has 13 residues. Germline V lookup: CDR1 SGHRS, CDR2 YFSETQ. The germline V and J ends were trimmed by 2 bases and 3 bases, with 7 bases remaining between them. DNA for the CDR3: TGCGCCAGCAGCTTTGTAGGGACAGATACGCAGTATTTT. Protein: CASSFVGTDTQYF.

This clonotype appeared many times. The chain links TRBV5-1 to TRBJ2-5; 9 bases line up with TRBD1. This CDR3 has 13 amino acids. The germline V gene has CDR1 SGHRS and CDR2 YFSETQ. V was pared by 7 bases and J by 5 bases, with 6 bases of the junction left unmatched. CDR3 sequence: CASGLQGAETQYF. The CDR3 region has the DNA TGCGCCAGCGGATTACAGGGGGCCGAGACCCAGTACTTC. The entire variable domain, with the rest obtained from reference TRBV5-1 and TRBJ2-5, is as follows: KAGVTQTPRYLIKTRGQQVTLSCSPISGHRSVSWYQQTPGQGLQFLFEYFSETQRNKGNFPGRFSGRQFSNSRSEMNVSTLELGDSALYLCASGLQGAETQYFGPGTRLLVL.

The chain couples TRBV21-1 to TRBJ2-3; the tabulated D call, TRBD1, remains unverified against the DNA. TRBV21-1 is a listed pseudogene. The CDR3 is made up of 16 amino acids. CDR3 loop: CASSKVSWGDTDTQYF. The CDR3 DNA follows: TGTGCCAGCAGCAAAGTTTCCTGGGGGGACACAGATACGCAGTATTTT.

CDR3 nucleotides: TGTGCCAGCAGCTATACGGGAGGCGGGTCCTACAATGAGCAGTTCTTC. As protein: CASSYTGGGSYNEQFF. The J gene is TRBJ2-1, the V gene TRBV7-3; 7 nucleotides align to TRBD2. V shed 4 bases, J shed 1 base, and the junction held 7 bases outside the gene matches. CDR1 SGHTA and CDR2 FQGTGA come from the germline V gene. The CDR3 extends over 16 amino acids.

V and J are TRBV5-1 and TRBJ1-2; D unresolved. This CDR3 is 15 amino acids long. Germline lookup yields CDR1 SGHRS and CDR2 YFSETQ. V lost 1 base to trimming and J lost 3 bases, with 13 bases between them. CDR3 nucleotides: TGCGCCAGCAGCTTGTGGACGGACCTCGACTATGGCTACACCTTC. Its protein product is CASSLWTDLDYGYTF.